Following are 14 T cell receptor beta chains from one sample sequenced in a study of blood T cells in healthy people across ages. The second PCR ran roughly 6 to 12 cycles with a sample-barcoded 5' primer and J-beta primers. TCRdb reanalysed the 5' RACE reads using MiXCR and keeps one entry per CDR3 protein. The sample lists around 800,000 distinct CDR3 sequences; about 47% were seen once. Sequencing was done on a sample of blood. These receptors originate from a man older than 75 in good health.

V and J are TRBV13 and TRBJ2-1; D unresolved. The germline gives CDR1 PRHDT, CDR2 FYEKMQ (reference sequence). This CDR3 comprises 13 residues. Trimming pared 5 bases from V and 9 bases from J, leaving 14 bases between. CDR3 sequence (DNA): TGTGCCAGCAGCGCCGGGTGGCCCGGTGAGCAGTTCTTC. It translates to CASSAGWPGEQFF.

The V gene is TRBV3-1, the J gene TRBJ1-2; TRBD1 agrees at 8 bases. CDR1 LGHDT and CDR2 YNNKEL come from the germline V gene (reference sequence). The V gene end was trimmed by 3 bases and the J gene end by 2 bases; junction bases not matched to a gene: 8. The CDR3 consists of 16 residues. The CDR3 sequence: CASSHGQGIKNYGYTF. DNA for the CDR3: TGTGCCAGCAGCCATGGACAGGGCATAAAAAACTATGGCTACACCTTC.

The CDR3 sequence: CASSSQGHSPLHF. The CDR3 DNA reads TGTGCCAGCAGCTCACAGGGGCACTCACCCCTCCACTTT. This chain links TRBV12-3 or TRBV12-4 with TRBJ1-6; 7 nucleotides agree with TRBD1. The length of the CDR3 is 13 residues. V gave up 6 bases and J gave up 10 bases; unmatched junction bases: 6.

This clonotype has only a few counts. V usage is TRBV11-3 and J usage is TRBJ1-1; tentatively, D is TRBD1 (5 bases). CDR3 size: 12 residues. The V gene lost 5 bases and the J gene lost 11 bases, with 15 bases spanning the gap. Per germline, CDR1 SGHNT and CDR2 YENEEA. The CDR3 region has the DNA TGTGCCAGCAGCGATCCTTCGGGACGGGCTTTCTTT. Amino acids: CASSDPSGRAFF.

The chain recombines TRBV6-2 or TRBV6-3 with TRBJ2-5, with D perhaps TRBD2 (7 bases). The CDR3 consists of 15 residues. Between the trimmed V and J ends, which lost 9 bases and 5 bases, there was a span of 22 bases. CDR1 and CDR2 from the germline V gene are MNHEY and SVGEGT. The DNA of the CDR3 is TGTGCCAGTCTCGAATCGGGGGGCCGAATGGAGACCCAGTACTTC. Translated: CASLESGGRMETQYF.

A note on this clonotype: The CDR3 carries no conserved terminal phenylalanine or tryptophan, so it likely arises from a read error. The rearrangement uses TRBV29-1 and TRBJ2-5; D remains unclear. Judging by the DNA end, TRBJ2-1 fits better; the J call may be wrong. This CDR3 contains 11 residues. Germline V gene lookup returns CDR1 SQVTM and CDR2 ANQGSEA. The DNA of the CDR3 is TGCAGCGGACACTTCCAAGAGACCCAGTTCTCC. This codes for CSGHFQETQFS.

This clonotype was picked up a small number of times. The chain is built from TRBV3-1 and TRBJ2-5; D might be TRBD1 or TRBD2, each matching 5 bases. V was clipped by 4 bases and J by 6 bases, with 36 bases between them. CDR1 is LGHDT and CDR2 is YNNKEL in the germline V gene (reference sequence). The CDR3 covers 21 residues. CDR3 nucleotide sequence: TGTGCCAGCAGCCGATTAGCCCCCGCGCCCCTGGGGGAGACGCAGAAACAGACCCAGTACTTC. Protein sequence: CASSRLAPAPLGETQKQTQYF.

This clonotype appeared a few times. The CDR3 sequence is CASSPGAGAGNEQFF. The CDR3 DNA sequence: TGTGCCAGCAGCCCGGGAGCGGGAGCAGGGAATGAGCAGTTCTTC. The V gene is TRBV3-1, the J gene TRBJ2-1, with TRBD2 identical over 8 bases. Losses at the gene ends were 4 bases for V and 7 bases for J; bases not matched to a gene: 9. Germline assignment: CDR1 LGHDT and CDR2 YNNKEL (reference sequence). CDR3 size: 15 residues.

The rearrangement links TRBV28 to TRBJ2-5; 12 bases are a match to TRBD1. Germline loops: CDR1 MDHEN, CDR2 SYDVKM. CDR3 size: 15 residues. With 2 bases clipped from V and 11 bases from J, the junction kept 9 bases outside the gene matches. CDR3 sequence reads: CASSLGTGGTWEQYF. In nucleotides, the CDR3 is TGTGCCAGCAGTTTAGGGACAGGGGGCACCTGGGAGCAGTACTTC.

V and J are TRBV30 and TRBJ2-1; 8 nucleotides align to TRBD2. Per the germline V gene, CDR1 is GTSNPN and CDR2 is SVGIG (reference sequence). Losses at the gene ends were 2 bases for V and 9 bases for J; bases not matched to a gene: 12. The CDR3 is 15 amino acids. The CDR3 coding sequence is TGTGCCTGGAGTTCTAGCGGGTCTACTCGGGGTGAGCAGTTCTTC. Encoded protein: CAWSSSGSTRGEQFF.

The chain couples TRBV6-1 to TRBJ2-7; 8 nucleotides align to TRBD1. This CDR3 region has 16 residues. The V and J ends lost 4 bases and 5 bases, in that order; junction bases with no gene match: 13. Per the germline V gene, CDR1 is MNHNS and CDR2 is SASEGT. The CDR3 bases are TGTGCCAGCAGTGGACAGATTTACAGGGGGGTCCACGAGCAGTACTTC. Translating it yields CASSGQIYRGVHEQYF.

This clonotype was recorded a few times. This sequence joins TRBV10-3 and TRBJ2-5; 8 bases are shared with TRBD2. The CDR3 runs to 13 residues. The germline gives CDR1 ENHRY, CDR2 SYGVKD. Germline trimming cut 6 bases from V and 11 bases from J; bases unmatched to any gene: 11. This CDR3 is CAISYSGDNEQYF. The DNA of the CDR3 is TGTGCCATCAGCTATAGCGGGGACAATGAGCAGTACTTC.

This clonotype was detected only a few times. This chain links TRBV4-3 with TRBJ1-2, with 10 bases matching TRBD1. The V and J ends lost 2 bases and 5 bases, in that order; junction bases with no gene match: 2. The CDR3 length is 14 residues. Germline V gene lookup returns CDR1 LGHNA and CDR2 YSLEER. The CDR3 region is CASSQRQGAYGYTF. DNA of the CDR3: TGCGCCAGCAGCCAAAGACAGGGGGCGTATGGCTACACCTTC.

This chain uses TRBV6-4 with TRBJ2-2; no firm D call. V was clipped by 4 bases and J by 4 bases, with 13 bases between them. Germline values: CDR1 MRHNA, CDR2 SNTAGT. The CDR3 covers 15 residues. DNA for the CDR3: TGTGCCAGCAGTGTGTCTGTGCCTGGCACCGGGGAGCTGTTTTTT. Its protein product is CASSVSVPGTGELFF.